Below, 21 T cell receptor beta chains from the same sample are listed, as sequenced in a study of T cells in Graves' hyperthyroidism and ophthalmopathy (dated by TCRdb to the late 2010s). Library preparation used multiplex PCR. The sample was run on an Illumina HiSeq 2000. The TCR beta CDR3 regions were amplified from RNA transcripts. A first-round RT-PCR of the TCR CDR3 used the HTBI primer set with the Qiagen OneStep RT-PCR kit. The raw public reads went through TCRdb reprocessing: fastp at Q25, MiXCR clone calling, in-frame beta chains kept. Merged by CDR3 protein, the rows form single entries marked with the most common genes and DNA. Within this sample are around 300,000 distinct CDR3 sequences, with about an eighth of them counted one time only. 7.8% of the sample rests with the top ten. Source material: blood. The receptors come from a woman in her 30s with Graves' hyperthyroidism that later progressed to Graves' ophthalmopathy.

This clonotype was recorded at least ten times. This chain joins TRBV28 and TRBJ1-5; a possible D gene is TRBD1 (5 bases). Germline lookup yields CDR1 MDHEN and CDR2 SYDVKM. V was pared by 11 bases and J by 2 bases, with 16 bases between. The CDR3 totals 14 residues. CDR3 protein: CAGGRGGRNQPQHF. CDR3 sequence (DNA): TGTGCCGGGGGGAGGGGTGGGCGCAATCAGCCCCAGCATTTT.

For the CDR3, the DNA is TGTGCCAGCATCGAGATGGGACTCACCACCGGGGAGCTGTTTTTT. It encodes CASIEMGLTTGELFF. The gene calls are TRBV6-1 and TRBJ2-2, with D maybe TRBD2 (6 bases). The CDR3 runs 15 residues. Between the trimmed V and J ends, which lost 7 bases and 4 bases, there was a span of 16 bases. The germline V gene encodes CDR1 MNHNS and CDR2 SASEGT.

This clonotype came up many times. The rearrangement joins TRBV27 to TRBJ1-1; D is possibly TRBD1 (6 bases). Deletions cut 3 bases from V and 2 bases from J, with 10 bases between. The germline gives CDR1 MNHEY, CDR2 SMNVEV (reference sequence). There are 14 residues in the CDR3. The CDR3 DNA reads TGTGCCAGCAGTTTCGACAGGACAAACACTGAAGCTTTCTTT. Residues: CASSFDRTNTEAFF.

The chain joins TRBV27 to TRBJ1-2, with D perhaps TRBD1 (5 bases). Trimming removed 6 bases from V and 4 bases from J, with 12 bases in between. The CDR3 is made up of 13 amino acids. Germline V CDR1 and CDR2: MNHEY, SMNVEV (reference sequence). The CDR3 DNA reads TGTGCCAGCAGACCGGGACCGGGCTATGGCTACACCTTC. Protein product: CASRPGPGYGYTF.

This clonotype was observed at least ten times. The rearrangement uses TRBV6-1 and TRBJ2-2, with 9 nucleotides matching TRBD1. CDR3 size: 14 residues. V shed 8 bases, J shed 3 bases, and the junction held 4 bases outside the gene matches. From germline, CDR1 is MNHNS and CDR2 SASEGT. The CDR3 reads CASGRTGDTGELFF. The CDR3 DNA reads as TGTGCCAGCGGTCGGACAGGGGACACCGGGGAGCTGTTTTTT.

In this sample, this clonotype turned up many times. The chain couples TRBV18 to TRBJ2-3; 9 positions match TRBD2. The ends lost 3 bases at V and 4 bases at J; junction bases unmatched: 8. In germline, CDR1 is KGHSH, CDR2 LQKENI. The CDR3 contains 16 residues. As DNA, the CDR3 is TGTGCCAGCTCACCGCTCCTAGCGGGGAAGTCAGATACGCAGTATTTT. It encodes CASSPLLAGKSDTQYF.

This clonotype was seen repeatedly, ten times or more. This chain uses TRBV28 with TRBJ1-6; TRBD1 might be the D (6 bases). V lost 4 bases and J lost 8, with 15 bases in between. CDR1 is MDHEN, CDR2 SYDVKM, per germline. The CDR3 has 15 residues. The CDR3 is CASSYRTAGYSPLHF. The CDR3, as DNA: TGTGCCAGCAGTTATCGGACAGCCGGTTATTCACCCCTCCACTTT.

Only a few counts were recorded for this clonotype. The chain joins TRBV7-2 to TRBJ1-1; D remains unclear. The germline CDR1 and CDR2 sequences are SGHTA and FQGNSA. This CDR3 has 14 residues. Trimming took 5 bases from V and 0 from J, leaving 10 bases between them. CDR3 DNA: TGTGCCAGCAGCCCCTCGGACTTGAACACTGAAGCTTTCTTT. As protein: CASSPSDLNTEAFF.

This clonotype has a handful of counts. V gene TRBV20-1 combines with J gene TRBJ1-5; TRBD1 aligns across 8 bases. J lost 5 bases, V lost 8 bases, and 11 bases had no gene match. In germline, CDR1 is DFQATT, CDR2 SNEGSKA (reference sequence). The CDR3 loop spans 14 amino acids. In DNA, the CDR3 is TGCAGTCTGTCCCGAGACAGGGGCTATCAGCCCCAGCATTTT. Translation gives CSLSRDRGYQPQHF.

At least ten counts were recorded for this clonotype. The J gene is TRBJ2-7, the V gene TRBV6-2 or TRBV6-3, with 9 nucleotides matching TRBD1. Germline CDR1 reads MNHEY; CDR2 reads SVGEGT. This CDR3 spans 15 amino acids. J was trimmed by 5 bases and V by 4 bases; bases with no gene match: 9. CDR3 residues: CASSFSGTGIHEQYF. In DNA form, the CDR3 reads TGTGCCAGCAGTTTCTCCGGGACAGGGATCCACGAGCAGTACTTC.

This clonotype was recorded many times. The genes are TRBV7-2 and TRBJ2-7; possibly TRBD2 for D (6 bases). V gave up 6 bases and J gave up 3 bases, with 21 bases separating them. Germline V gives CDR1 SGHTA, CDR2 FQGNSA. The CDR3 sequence is 16 residues long. CDR3 in amino acids: CASSRTSREPRYEQYF. The DNA for the CDR3 is TGTGCCAGCAGTCGGACCTCACGGGAGCCCCGCTACGAGCAGTACTTC.

This chain connects TRBV27 to TRBJ2-7; D perhaps matches TRBD2 (5 bases). The V and J ends lost 3 bases and 2 bases respectively, with 8 bases between them. This CDR3 contains 13 residues. Germline V lookup: CDR1 MNHEY, CDR2 SMNVEV (reference sequence). The CDR3, as DNA: TGTGCCAGCAGTTTCGGGATCACCTACGAGCAGTACTTC. Encoded protein: CASSFGITYEQYF.

This clonotype was recorded many times. The chain recombines TRBV7-3 with TRBJ2-3, with TRBD2 matching 12 bases. The CDR3 spans 16 residues. V shed 5 bases and J 3 bases; nucleotides not matched to a gene: 6. From germline, CDR1 is SGHTA and CDR2 FQGTGA. CDR3 amino acids: CASSPRTSGKTDTQYF. As DNA, the CDR3 is TGTGCCAGCAGCCCGCGGACTAGCGGGAAGACAGATACGCAGTATTTT.

This clonotype has a handful of counts. The chain's CDR3 is CATSPPRLGSGYTF. For the CDR3, the DNA is TGTGCCACCAGCCCACCGAGGTTAGGTAGTGGCTACACCTTC. The chain combines TRBV15 with TRBJ1-2, with D unclear. This CDR3 region has 14 residues. Germline values: CDR1 LNHNV, CDR2 YYDKDF (reference sequence). Trimming left V 5 bases short and J 7 bases short, with 17 bases between.

This clonotype was seen more than once but under ten times. The rearrangement links TRBV11-3 to TRBJ2-7; TRBD1 matches at 8 bases. The V gene end was trimmed by 1 base and the J gene end by 5 bases; junction bases not matched to a gene: 7. CDR3 length: 15 residues. CDR1 SGHNT and CDR2 YENEEA come from the germline V gene. As DNA, the CDR3 is TGTGCCAGCAGCTTAGTCCCCAGGGGGCTGAACGAGCAGTACTTC. Translation: CASSLVPRGLNEQYF.

This clonotype came up many times. V gene TRBV19 combines with J gene TRBJ1-1, with a possible D match to TRBD1 (5 bases). The V gene's germline CDR1 is LNHDA and CDR2 SQIVND (reference sequence). Trimming shortened V by 7 bases and J by 0 bases, and 15 bases separated the two germline ends. The length of the CDR3 is 15 residues. CDR3 protein: CASTTSGAVNTEAFF. The CDR3 nucleotides are TGTGCCAGTACCACGTCTGGGGCGGTGAACACTGAAGCTTTCTTT.

Ten or more counts support this clonotype. This rearrangement joins TRBV20-1 to TRBJ2-7; 9 bases are a match to TRBD2. Germline lookup yields CDR1 DFQATT and CDR2 SNEGSKA (reference sequence). The CDR3 totals 15 residues. V lost 1 base, J lost 6 bases, and 10 bases stayed unmatched. The CDR3: CSARGSSGVKSEQYF. The CDR3 bases are TGCAGTGCTAGAGGTTCTAGCGGGGTCAAGAGCGAGCAGTACTTC.

This clonotype was found many times. The chain joins TRBV28 to TRBJ2-7; unclear D gene. The CDR3 sequence is 14 residues long. Trimming removed 9 bases from V and 4 bases from J, with 19 bases in between. The germline CDR1 and CDR2 sequences are MDHEN and SYDVKM. This CDR3 is CASLDRAPPYEQYF. The CDR3 nucleotides read TGTGCCAGTCTGGACCGTGCCCCCCCTTACGAGCAGTACTTC.

This CDR3 reads CATQGGFTDTQYF. The CDR3 DNA reads as TGTGCCACCCAAGGGGGATTCACAGATACGCAGTATTTT. The rearrangement uses TRBV24-1 and TRBJ2-3, with D possibly TRBD1 on 6 matching bases. Trimming removed 9 bases at V and 2 bases at J, with 11 bases between. The germline V gene encodes CDR1 KGHDR and CDR2 SFDVKD. This CDR3 is built from 13 residues.

This clonotype showed up many times. CDR3 region: CATSDFKVPGAEDTQYF. CDR3 sequence (DNA): TGTGCCACCAGTGATTTCAAGGTCCCCGGGGCGGAAGATACGCAGTATTTT. The rearrangement uses TRBV24-1 and TRBJ2-3; the D call may be TRBD1 or TRBD2 (5 bases each). CDR3 length: 17 amino acids. Germline CDR1 reads KGHDR; CDR2 reads SFDVKD. Trimming removed 1 base at V and 5 bases at J, with 18 bases between.

The sample holds many counts of this clonotype. The gene calls are TRBV12-3 or TRBV12-4 and TRBJ2-2, with TRBD2 identical over 14 bases. J lost 6 bases, V lost 6 bases, and 6 bases had no gene match. The CDR3 has 16 amino acids. The CDR3 region has the DNA TGTGCCAGCAGAAAAGGACTAGCGGGGGGCCCCGGGGAGCTGTTTTTT. Protein product: CASRKGLAGGPGELFF.